Included here is one T cell receptor (beta chain) sequence, with context. This sample is part of a study of shared clonotypes between healthy human individuals. Clones were sequenced by immunoSEQ multiplex PCR, and TCRdb holds only the in-frame ones, with some missing. The sample shows fewer than 700,000 clones, roughly 79% of them seen only once. Germline-derived CDR1 and CDR2 are SGHRS and YFSETQ. The CDR3 totals 14 residues. Trimming took off 2 bases at V and 1 base at J, with 10 bases between the two ends. This chain links TRBV5-1 with TRBJ2-7; D is ambiguous. Source material: PBMCs. This clonotype originated in a woman between 35 and 50 years old in good health. Some clones in this sample may be carry-over from other donors' samples. The CDR3 spells CASSLLNPSYEQYF. The CDR3 bases are TGCGCCAGCAGCTTACTAAACCCATCCTACGAGCAGTACTTC.